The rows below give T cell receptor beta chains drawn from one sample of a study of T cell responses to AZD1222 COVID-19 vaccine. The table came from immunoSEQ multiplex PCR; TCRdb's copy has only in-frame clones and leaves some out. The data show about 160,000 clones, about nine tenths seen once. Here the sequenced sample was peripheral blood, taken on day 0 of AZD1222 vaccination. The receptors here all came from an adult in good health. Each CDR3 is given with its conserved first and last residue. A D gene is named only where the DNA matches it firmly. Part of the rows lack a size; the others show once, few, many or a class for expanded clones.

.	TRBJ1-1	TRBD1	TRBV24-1	TGTGCCACCAGTGATGGGACAGGACGGAACACTGAAGCTTTCTTT	CATSDGTGRNTEAFF
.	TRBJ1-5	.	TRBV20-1	TGCAGTGCTAGTACAGGGCAGAATCAGCCCCAGCATTTT	CSASTGQNQPQHF
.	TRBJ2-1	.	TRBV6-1	TGTGCCAGCAGTGCCCTGGTTTTAGCGGAAGGGGCCTACAATGAGCAGTTCTTC	CASSALVLAEGAYNEQFF
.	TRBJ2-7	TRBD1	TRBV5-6	TGTGCCAGCAGCTTCGGGACAGGGGGCTCCTACGAGCAGTACTTC	CASSFGTGGSYEQYF
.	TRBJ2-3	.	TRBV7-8	TGTGCCAGCAGCTTAGTCGTCCTAAGCCGAGGCACAGATACGCAGTATTTT	CASSLVVLSRGTDTQYF
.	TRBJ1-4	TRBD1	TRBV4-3	TGCGCCAGCAGCCAAGATTACAGGGGACAGGAAAAACTGTTTTTT	CASSQDYRGQEKLFF
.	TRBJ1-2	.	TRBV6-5	TGTGCCAGCAGTTACTCGGCAGGGATCTATGGCTACACCTTC	CASSYSAGIYGYTF
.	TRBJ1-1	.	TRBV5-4	TGTGCCAGCAGCCCAATAGACAGAACTGAAGCTTTCTTT	CASSPIDRTEAFF
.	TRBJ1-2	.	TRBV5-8	TGTGCCAGCAGTGAACAGGCTAACTATGGCTACACCTTC	CASSEQANYGYTF
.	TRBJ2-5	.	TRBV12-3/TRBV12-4	TGTGCCAGCAGTTTAATCTTACAAGAGACCCAGTACTTC	CASSLILQETQYF
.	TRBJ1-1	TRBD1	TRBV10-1	TGCGCCAGCAGTGATCGGGACAGGGTGTTCGGCACTGAAGCTTTCTTT	CASSDRDRVFGTEAFF
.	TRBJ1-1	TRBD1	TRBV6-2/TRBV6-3	TGTGCCAGCAGTGACAGGGCCGTTCGAAACACTGAAGCTTTCTTT	CASSDRAVRNTEAFF
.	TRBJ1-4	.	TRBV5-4	TGTGCCAGCAGCTTTTCAACGGGACAAGAGAGTTTT	CASSFSTGQESF
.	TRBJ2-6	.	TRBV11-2	TGTGCCAGCAGCTTAGGGAGCTCTGGGGCCAACGTCCTGACTTTC	CASSLGSSGANVLTF
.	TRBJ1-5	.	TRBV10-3	TGTGCCATCAGTGAGCGGCAGGGTCTGAGCAATCAGCCCCAGCATTTT	CAISERQGLSNQPQHF
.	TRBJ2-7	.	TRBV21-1	TGTGCCAGGACCCCTCCGGGACTAGCGGGGAGAGGTCCCTACGAGCAGTACTTC	CARTPPGLAGRGPYEQYF
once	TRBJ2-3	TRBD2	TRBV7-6	TGTGCCAGCAGTTGGACTAGCGGGGGTGTAGGAGATACGCAGTATTTT	CASSWTSGGVGDTQYF
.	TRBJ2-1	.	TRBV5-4	TGTGCCAGCAGCCCCCAAATAGGACAGTTTGAGCAGTTCTTC	CASSPQIGQFEQFF
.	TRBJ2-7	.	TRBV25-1	TGTGCCAGCAAAGCCGGGGGCTTAAGCTACGAGCAGTACTTC	CASKAGGLSYEQYF
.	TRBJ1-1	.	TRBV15	TGTGCCACCAGCGCCGGAGGGCGGGAAGCTTTCTTT	CATSAGGREAFF
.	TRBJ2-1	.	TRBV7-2	TGTGCCAGCAGCTTAGTCCAGGGCGAGGGTGAGCAGTTCTTC	CASSLVQGEGEQFF
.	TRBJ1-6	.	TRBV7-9	TGTGCCAGCGTTGTAACAGTTAATTCACCCCTCCACTTT	CASVVTVNSPLHF
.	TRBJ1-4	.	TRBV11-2	TGTGCCAGCAGCCTGGGGCATCCTAATGAAAAACTGTTTTTT	CASSLGHPNEKLFF
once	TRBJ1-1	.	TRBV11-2	TGTGCCAGCAGTAAAGGGGAGACTGAAGCTTTCTTT	CASSKGETEAFF
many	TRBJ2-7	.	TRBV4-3	TGCGCCAGCAGCCAAGATCTAAGCAACTACGAGCAGTACTTC	CASSQDLSNYEQYF
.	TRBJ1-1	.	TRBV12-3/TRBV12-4	TGTGCCAGCAGTTACCCTCGGAGGGCAGCTTTCTTT	CASSYPRRAAFF
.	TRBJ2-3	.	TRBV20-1	TGCAGTGCTAGACCAACAGATACGCAGTATTTT	CSARPTDTQYF
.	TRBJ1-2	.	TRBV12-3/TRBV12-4	TGTGCCAGCAGTTTAGGTACAGGTAATGGCTACACCTTC	CASSLGTGNGYTF
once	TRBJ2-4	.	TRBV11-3	TGTGCCAGCAGCCCACCCAAGGACCGCGCCGGGAACATTCAGTACTTC	CASSPPKDRAGNIQYF
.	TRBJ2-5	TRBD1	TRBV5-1	TGCGCCAGCAGCGGGGGGACAGGGACGTGGACCCAGTACTTC	CASSGGTGTWTQYF
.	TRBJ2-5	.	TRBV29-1	.	CSVLGTGQAAQETQYF
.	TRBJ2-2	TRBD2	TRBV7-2	TGTGCCAGCAGCTCACCCGCGGGGCTAGCGGACACCGGGGAGCTGTTTTTT	CASSSPAGLADTGELFF
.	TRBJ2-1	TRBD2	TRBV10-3	TGTGCCATCAGTAGGCTAGCGGGAAATGAGCAGTTCTTC	CAISRLAGNEQFF
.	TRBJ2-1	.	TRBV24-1	TGTGCCACCAGTGATTTGTGGGAGAGCAATGAGCAGTTCTTC	CATSDLWESNEQFF
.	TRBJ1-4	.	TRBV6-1	TGTGCCAGCAGTGAAGCGATGCGAGGAGCTGTCGGAAAACTGTTTTTT	CASSEAMRGAVGKLFF
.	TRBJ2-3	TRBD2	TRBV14	TGTGCCAGCAGCCCCTACGGGACTAGCGGTACGCAGTATTTT	CASSPYGTSGTQYF
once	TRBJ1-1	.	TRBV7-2	TGTGCCAGCAGCTTCAGGGGCATGAACACTGAAGCTTTCTTT	CASSFRGMNTEAFF
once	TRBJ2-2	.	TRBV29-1	TGCAGCGTTGCCGGGGGAGTGGACACCGGGGAGCTGTTTTTT	CSVAGGVDTGELFF
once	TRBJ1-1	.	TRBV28	TGTGCCAACCCGACCGTGGACAGTGGGTTCACTGAAGCTTTCTTT	CANPTVDSGFTEAFF
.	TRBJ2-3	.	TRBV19	TGTGCCAGTAGTAAGCGGACGGTCTCCACAGATACGCAGTATTTT	CASSKRTVSTDTQYF
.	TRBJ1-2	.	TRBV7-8	TGTGCCAGCAGCCCTCTGGGGGGGGCAGACTATGGCTACACCTTC	CASSPLGGADYGYTF
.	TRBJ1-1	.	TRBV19	TGTGCCAGTAGTATAGCGGGCACGGAGAACACTGAAGCTTTCTTT	CASSIAGTENTEAFF
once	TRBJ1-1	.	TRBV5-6	TGTGCCAGCAGCAATCCAACCCCTGGGAGGGGACATTTTGAAGCTTTCTTT	CASSNPTPGRGHFEAFF
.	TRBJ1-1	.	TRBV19	TGTGCCAGTACCGATGATCCCAAGTTTACGAACACTGAAGCTTTCTTT	CASTDDPKFTNTEAFF
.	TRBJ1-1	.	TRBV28	TGTGCCAGCAGTTTACCAGGGGCGAACACTGAAGCTTTCTTT	CASSLPGANTEAFF
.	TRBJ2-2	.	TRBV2	TGTGCCAGCAGATTCAGGGGGGCGAACACCGGGGAGCTGTTTTTT	CASRFRGANTGELFF
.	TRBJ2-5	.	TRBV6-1	TGTGCCAGCAGTGAAGTTTTTTTTGCGACAGAAGAGACCCAGTACTTC	CASSEVFFATEETQYF
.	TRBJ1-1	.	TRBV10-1	TGCGCCAGCAGTAGGGACCTCGAGGGGAACACTGAAGCTTTCTTT	CASSRDLEGNTEAFF
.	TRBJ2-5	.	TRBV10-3	TGTGCCATCAGTGGGACTCCCTCGGAGAAGACCCAGTACTTC	CAISGTPSEKTQYF
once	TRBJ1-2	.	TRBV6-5	TGTGCCAGCAGTCTCGGTGGATTAGGAGGCTACACCTTC	CASSLGGLGGYTF
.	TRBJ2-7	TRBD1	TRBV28	TGTGCCAGCAGCCGGACAGGGAACTCCTACGAGCAGTACTTC	CASSRTGNSYEQYF
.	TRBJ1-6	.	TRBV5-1	TGCGCCAGCAGCTTGGGACGGGACAATTCACCCCTCCACTTT	CASSLGRDNSPLHF
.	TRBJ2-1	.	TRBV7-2	TGTGCCAGCAGCATAAGTCCCGGCAGGGGGGATAATGAGCAGTTCTTC	CASSISPGRGDNEQFF
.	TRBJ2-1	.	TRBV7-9	TGTGCCAGCAGCCTAGAGTCTGTGAGCTCCTACAATGAGCAGTTCTTC	CASSLESVSSYNEQFF
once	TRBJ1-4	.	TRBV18	TGTGCCAGCTCACTTGGGACGGCTAATGAAAAACTGTTTTTT	CASSLGTANEKLFF
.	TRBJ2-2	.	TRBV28	TGTGCCAGCGTAAAGGCAGTGAACACCGGGGAGCTGTTTTTT	CASVKAVNTGELFF
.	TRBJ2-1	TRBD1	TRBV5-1	TGCGCCAGCAGCTTAATGGGTCCTGGGACAGGGGGCTACAATGAGCAGTTCTTC	CASSLMGPGTGGYNEQFF
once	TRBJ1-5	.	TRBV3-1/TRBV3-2	TGTGCCAGCAGCCAAGTCTCGCAGGGTGGATCCAATCAGCCCCAGCATTTT	CASSQVSQGGSNQPQHF
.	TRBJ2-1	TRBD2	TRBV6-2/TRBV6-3	TGTGCCAGCAGTTACTCCCCCCATTCTAGCGGGGGGGAGCAGTTCTTC	CASSYSPHSSGGEQFF